These T cell receptor beta chains were read from a single sample in a study of shared clonotypes between healthy human individuals. Repertoires were generated with immunoSEQ multiplex PCR, while TCRdb's copy carries only in-frame clones and drops some. There are roughly 1 million clones in the sample; 65% to 80% occur only once, and 1.4% to 1.5% lies in the top ten. Sequenced: memory CD4+ T cells sorted from blood. The receptors here all came from a man younger than 35 in good health. The CDR3 runs from the conserved cysteine through the conserved F or W. The order of the fields is J gene, D gene, V gene, clone size, CDR3 DNA, CDR3 protein. The D gene is left open where the match is weak. Clone size, where shown, is once, few, many, or a class for clones that have expanded.

>TRBJ2-3|.|TRBV10-3|.
TGTGCCATCAGTCCCTTGAGCACAGATACGCAGTATTTT
CAISPLSTDTQYF
>TRBJ2-1|TRBD2|TRBV9|.
TGTGCCAGCAGCACCGTAGCGGGGGGGCCCTACAATGAGCAGTTCTTC
CASSTVAGGPYNEQFF
>TRBJ1-1|TRBD1|TRBV5-4|.
TGTGCCAGCAGCATCTCTCCCAGGGGGGCGGATGAAGCTTTCTTT
CASSISPRGADEAFF
>TRBJ1-1|.|TRBV28|few
TGTGCCAGCAGTTTAGGAGTGCCTGAAGCTTTCTTT
CASSLGVPEAFF
>TRBJ1-1|.|TRBV5-1|.
TGCGCCAGCAGCCCCAGGGAGGGTGAAGCTTTCTTT
CASSPREGEAFF
>TRBJ1-2|.|TRBV14|.
TGTGCCAGCAGCCAAGGGACACTTTATGGCTACACCTTC
CASSQGTLYGYTF
>TRBJ1-1|.|TRBV6-6|.
TGTGCCAGCAAGGAGGGGAACACTGAAGCTTTCTTT
CASKEGNTEAFF
>TRBJ1-4|.|TRBV6-6|.
TGTGCCAGCAGTTACAGGGGGTACGAAAAACTGTTTTTT
CASSYRGYEKLFF
>TRBJ2-1|.|TRBV28|few
TGTGCCATCCGGGGGGGACAGTTGTTCTACAATGAGCAGTTCTTC
CAIRGGQLFYNEQFF
>TRBJ2-7|TRBD1|TRBV6-1|once
TGTGCCAGCAGTGGAGGGACAGGGCGCTACGAGCAGTACTTC
CASSGGTGRYEQYF
>TRBJ2-1|TRBD2|TRBV6-5|.
TGTGCCAGCAGTTACACGCTAGCGGGAAGGTCGTTCTTC
CASSYTLAGRSFF
>TRBJ1-6|TRBD1|TRBV7-9|.
TGTGCCAGCAGCTTAGGGGGACAGCCTAATTCACCCCTCCACTTT
CASSLGGQPNSPLHF
>TRBJ1-6|.|TRBV28|.
TGTGCCACCGTTGACAGCAATTCACCCCTCCACTTT
CATVDSNSPLHF
>TRBJ2-7|.|TRBV11-3|.
TGTGCCAGCAGCTTAGATAGGGCGGACGAGCAGTACTTC
CASSLDRADEQYF
>TRBJ1-1|.|TRBV9|.
TGTGCCAGCAGCGTAGGTCCCGAGACTGAAGCTTTCTTT
CASSVGPETEAFF